Listed here are 9 T cell receptor beta chains from one sample, sequenced in a study of blood T cell repertoires in COVID-19. The method was immunoSEQ multiplex PCR; TCRdb's version includes in-frame clones alone and lacks a portion of them. This sample yields under 300,000 clones, of which 84% are seen a single time; about 3.5% belongs to the top ten. The sequenced sample consisted of PBMCs or T cells enriched from blood (not recorded which). These receptors came from a man aged 45-65 years who had recovered from COVID-19.

V usage is TRBV19 and J usage is TRBJ2-7; D possibly corresponds to TRBD2 (5 bases). Germline CDR1 reads LNHDA; CDR2 reads SQIVND (reference sequence). The CDR3 sequence is 16 residues long. Deletions cut 6 bases from V and 2 bases from J, with 20 bases between. CDR3 protein: CASSPAGGRTPYEQYF. Written as DNA, the CDR3 is TGTGCCAGTAGCCCCGCGGGCGGCAGGACTCCCTACGAGCAGTACTTC.

The genes are TRBV5-1 and TRBJ2-3; D perhaps matches TRBD1 (5 bases). This CDR3 has 16 amino acids. Germline V gives CDR1 SGHRS, CDR2 YFSETQ. Deletions cut 6 bases from V and 1 base from J, with 18 bases between. CDR3 residues: CASTVGAGLGTDTQYF. The CDR3 nucleotides read TGCGCCAGCACCGTTGGGGCCGGGCTCGGCACAGATACGCAGTATTTT.

This rearrangement joins TRBV12-3 or TRBV12-4 to TRBJ2-3, with no clear D. The CDR3 has 13 amino acids. V was trimmed by 5 bases and J by 0 bases, leaving 6 bases between them. The CDR3 DNA is TGTGCCAGCAGTCCCCTGAGCACAGATACGCAGTATTTT. As protein: CASSPLSTDTQYF.

The genes are TRBV7-6 and TRBJ2-3; TRBD1 might be the D (6 bases). The CDR3 contains 13 residues. From germline, CDR1 is SGHVS and CDR2 FNYEAQ. The V end was cut by 4 bases, the J end by 3 bases, with 8 bases between. CDR3 DNA: TGTGCCAGCAGCTCCAGGGGTACAGATACGCAGTATTTT. Translation: CASSSRGTDTQYF.

For this clone: The same CDR3 is also encoded by other DNA sequences in this sample. The rearrangement joins TRBV18 to TRBJ1-2; D might be TRBD1 (6 bases). V was cut by 3 bases and J by 7 bases, with 12 bases left in between. From germline, CDR1 is KGHSH and CDR2 LQKENI. The CDR3 is made up of 13 amino acids. The CDR3 is CASSPTQGSGYTF. The CDR3 nucleotides are TGTGCCAGCTCACCCACCCAGGGGAGTGGCTACACCTTC.

The gene calls are TRBV3-1 (or the pseudogene TRBV3-2) and TRBJ2-2; D uncertain. Trimming took 4 bases from V and 5 from J, leaving 8 bases between them. This CDR3 contains 13 residues. Germline V gene lookup returns CDR1 LGHDT and CDR2 YNNKEL (reference sequence). For the CDR3, the DNA is TGTGCCAGCAGCCCTACCCGGACCGGGGAGCTGTTTTTT. Its translation: CASSPTRTGELFF.

The chain employs TRBV7-2 and TRBJ2-1; 7 bases line up with TRBD2. The trim removed 3 bases at V and 7 bases at J, leaving 15 bases unmatched. Germline V gene sequence: CDR1 SGHTA, CDR2 FQGNSA. The CDR3 is 17 residues long. This CDR3 is CASSFLSSGNLGNEQFF. The CDR3 DNA is TGTGCCAGCAGCTTCCTCTCAAGCGGGAACTTGGGGAATGAGCAGTTCTTC.

The rearrangement joins TRBV28 to TRBJ2-4; D gene uncertain. The CDR3 extends over 12 amino acids. V lost 11 bases and J lost 1, with 9 bases in between. CDR1 MDHEN and CDR2 SYDVKM come from the germline V gene. The DNA of the CDR3 is TGTGCCGCGTTGAGCGCCAAAAACATTCAGTACTTC. Its protein product is CAALSAKNIQYF.

The rearrangement joins TRBV6-2 or TRBV6-3 to TRBJ2-5, with 9 bases matching TRBD2. Germline CDR1 is MNHEY and CDR2 is SVGEGT. J lost 5 bases, V lost 5 bases, and 9 bases had no gene match. This CDR3 is 15 amino acids long. The CDR3 DNA sequence: TGTGCCAGCAGTCCCCCGGCGGGGGGGCGGGAGACCCAGTACTTC. Amino acid sequence: CASSPPAGGRETQYF.